This record looks at one T cell receptor (beta chain) sequence and its context. No antigen is known for it. Distinct nucleotide sequences in the sample also encode this CDR3. The data originate from a study of beta chain features in type 1 diabetes. Broader study findings: Researchers reported that naive, central memory and Treg TCRB repertoires appeared more similar in patients than in healthy donors. Any role of HLA type in TCRB rearrangement remained unresolved here.

The CDR3 contains 15 residues. V gave up 1 base and J gave up 3 bases, with 12 bases separating them. Germline CDR1 is SGHNT and CDR2 is YYREEE (reference sequence). The isolated RNA, all of it, was reverse transcribed, so expressed TCRB transcripts were what got sequenced. Profiled with immunoSEQ multiplex PCR; TCRdb holds only in-frame clones, not every one. The sample shows about 150,000 clones, 10% of them seen only once. Based on CD45RO/CCR7/CD25/CD127/CD95/CD27, CD4+ regulatory, stem cell-like memory, naive and central memory cells were sorted. This chain links TRBV5-4 with TRBJ2-3; TRBD2 is a possible D gene (6 bases). Material: naive CD4+ T cells from blood. The receptor was derived from a man aged 18 to 30 in good health. The CDR3 DNA follows: TGTGCCAGCAGCTTGCATGGAGGGAGTACAGATACGCAGTATTTT. It encodes CASSLHGGSTDTQYF.